The T cell receptor beta chain under discussion was sequenced for a study of PD-1 blockade in classical Hodgkin lymphoma (dated by TCRdb to 2020 to 2021). About the study as a whole: Nivolumab dosing was 3 mg/kg intravenously every 2 weeks, continuing until either disease progression or unacceptable toxicity. A peripheral blood immune signature of response to PD-1 blockade in classical Hodgkin lymphoma was defined using TCR beta sequencing and CyTOF.

In the case of this clone: The clone's antigen remains unknown. One base away there is no much larger clone; base qualities are not given.

Study-level results and caveats: Baseline TCR diversity was reported as lower in newly diagnosed patients than in healthy donors, and lower still in relapsed/refractory patients. The study covered only a single clinical trial cohort, and the causes of the repertoire differences, possibly disease activity or prior therapy, were still not defined. By C4D1, a significant rise was seen in CD4+ TCR diversity but not in CD8+ TCR diversity (p=0.0027 vs p=0.16), and the rise was most apparent among complete responders (p=0.02). Trial patients achieving complete response had baseline diversity similar to newly diagnosed patients, whereas partial responders and progressors had significantly lower diversity. Diversity was lower in patients who began nivolumab less than 1 year after ASCT, so these patients were left out of later analyses to avoid confounding by immune reconstitution.

According to the study, the label for this sample's time point signals: cycle 2 day 1 (C2D1) of nivolumab. Every trial patient had relapsed following autologous stem cell transplantation, and prior brentuximab vedotin exposure was what differed among cohorts A, B and C. The trial cohort was composed of 56 patients with relapsed/refractory classical Hodgkin lymphoma, for whom complete response, partial response or progressive disease was recorded as best overall response. Trial patients were treated with single-agent nivolumab in the multi-cohort phase II CheckMate 205 trial. An independent review committee assessed best overall response by applying the 2007 International Working Group response criteria. Trial PBMCs were collected immediately before nivolumab initiation (C1D1) and during therapy at cycle 2 day 1 and cycle 4 day 1. Peripheral blood was collected in 8 mL Vacutainer Cell Preparation Tubes, from which PBMCs were isolated by centrifugation and then cryopreserved.

Inclusive of the bounding cysteine and phenylalanine, the CDR3 is 17 residues long. The kept DNA is CDR3 alone, 51 bases in frame from the first base. The germline V gene provides CDR1 LGHNT and CDR2 FRNRAP. The junction shows trimming of 0 bases on V and 3 bases on J, plus 15 bases between the germline ends. The Qiagen DNeasy kit was used to extract genomic DNA both from unsorted PBMCs and from the negatively selected CD4+ and CD8+ fractions. TCR beta CDR3 regions were amplified by immunoSEQ multiplex PCR using primers annealing to V and J segments. A synthetic immune receptor repertoire was used to minimize amplification bias, and any residual bias was removed computationally once sequencing was done. In the source study's methods: Repertoire diversity was quantified as the Shannon entropy index using custom Python scripts. The unsorted, CD4+ and CD8+ repertoires were each analyzed separately, with the exception of combined analyses, where CD4+ and CD8+ sequences were merged in silico. Clonal expansion was defined as at least a 2-fold frequency increase after treatment relative to C1D1, with a pseudocount of 0.5 for undetected baseline clones. Clones with 0 or 1 copy at C1D1 were defined as singleton clones, while clones with 2 or more copies were defined as non-singleton clones. Clones expanded in unsorted samples were assigned a CD4+, CD8+ or unknown annotation through matching of protein sequences in sorted samples from the same patient. Wilcoxon tests on paired samples were used to test changes in diversity from C1D1 to C4D1. In its TCRdb copy, this immuneACCESS table keeps in-frame sequences only and misses some clones. Where compared with another copy, unresolved V genes explain less than half of these, and the others have no known cause. V and J calls and clone size are given by that table; D and trimming were obtained from the DNA. The sample table shows approximately 58,000 clones, and 80% to 95% are seen once. In total, the top ten clones hold about 10% of the sample.

The V and J genes are TRBV12-5 and TRBJ1-5, with TRBD1 perhaps the D gene, on 5 matching bases. The sequenced sample was peripheral blood mononuclear cells (PBMCs), obtained before the second cycle of nivolumab. This clonotype was obtained from a human donor with classical Hodgkin lymphoma. The bases read TGTGCTAGTGGTTTGGTACAGGCAGGGAAGGACAATCAGCCCCAGCATTTT. This is translated as CASGLVQAGKDNQPQHF. The CDR3 plus the reference TRBV12-5 and TRBJ1-5 genes for the other parts give the full variable domain: DARVTQTPRHKVTEMGQEVTMRCQPILGHNTVFWYRQTMMQGLELLAYFRNRAPLDDSGMPKDRFSAEMPDATLATLKIQPSEPRDSAVYFCASGLVQAGKDNQPQHFGDGTRLSIL.